This entry lists 2 T cell receptor beta chains sequenced from one sample in a study of early T cells in non-severe SARS-CoV-2 infection. One entry per CDR3 protein, called by TCRdb with MiXCR from the 5' RACE reads. Counted here are about 34,000 distinct CDR3 sequences, roughly 7.1% occurring once; the ten biggest clones make up approximately 13%. This material consisted of whole blood, taken at baseline. These receptors all come from an adult who was a healthcare worker with PCR-confirmed SARS-CoV-2 infection or an uninfected control (not recorded which).

This clonotype was detected many times. The rearrangement joins TRBV9 to TRBJ1-5, with D unclear. Between the trimmed V and J ends, which lost 3 bases and 3 bases, there was a span of 13 bases. The CDR3 spans 15 residues. The V gene's germline CDR1 is SGDLS and CDR2 YYNGEE. CDR3 coding DNA: TGTGCCAGCAGCGCAGGCCCCGAACCCAATCAGCCCCAGCATTTT. Translation gives CASSAGPEPNQPQHF.

The sample holds many counts of this clonotype. This chain connects TRBV7-2 to TRBJ2-5, with 10 bases that match TRBD1. This CDR3 has 15 residues. After removal of 5 bases from V and 4 bases from J, the junction contained 7 bases not matched to a gene. The germline gives CDR1 SGHTA, CDR2 FQGNSA. CDR3 in DNA: TGTGCCAGCAGCGGATGGACAGGGGGATCAGAGACCCAGTACTTC. This sequence encodes CASSGWTGGSETQYF.